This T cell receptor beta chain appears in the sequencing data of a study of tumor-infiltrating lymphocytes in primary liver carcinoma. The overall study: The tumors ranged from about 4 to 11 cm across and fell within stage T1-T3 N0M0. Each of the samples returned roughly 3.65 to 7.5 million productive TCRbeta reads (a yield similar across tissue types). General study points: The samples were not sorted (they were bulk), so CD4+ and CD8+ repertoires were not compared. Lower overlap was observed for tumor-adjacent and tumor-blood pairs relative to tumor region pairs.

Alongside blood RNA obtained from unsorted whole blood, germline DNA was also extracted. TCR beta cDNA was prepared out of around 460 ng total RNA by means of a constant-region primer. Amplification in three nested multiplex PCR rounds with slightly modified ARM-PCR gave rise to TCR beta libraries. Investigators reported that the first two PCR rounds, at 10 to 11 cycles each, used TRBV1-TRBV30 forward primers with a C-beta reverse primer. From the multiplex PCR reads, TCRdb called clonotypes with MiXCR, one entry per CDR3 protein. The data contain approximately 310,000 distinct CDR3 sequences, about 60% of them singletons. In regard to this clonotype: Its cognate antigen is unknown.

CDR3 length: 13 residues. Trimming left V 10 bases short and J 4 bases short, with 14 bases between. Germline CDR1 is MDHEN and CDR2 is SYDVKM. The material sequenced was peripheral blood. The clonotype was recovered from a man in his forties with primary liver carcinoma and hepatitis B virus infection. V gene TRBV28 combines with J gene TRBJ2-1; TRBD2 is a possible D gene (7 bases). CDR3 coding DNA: TGTGCCAACCGAGGGGGGGAATACAATGAGCAGTTCTTC. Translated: CANRGGEYNEQFF. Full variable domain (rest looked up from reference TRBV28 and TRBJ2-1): DVKVTQSSRYLVKRTGEKVFLECVQDMDHENMFWYRQDPGLGLRLIYFSYDVKMKEKGDIPEGYSVSREKKERFSLILESASTNQTSMYLCANRGGEYNEQFFGPGTRLTVL.